The sequence of this T cell receptor beta chain was determined in a study of patients and donors after allogeneic stem cell transplantation. TCRdb itself ran the RT-PCR reads through MiXCR, one entry per CDR3 protein. In the table there are about a million distinct CDR3 sequences, about a sixth of which are singletons. V was clipped by 6 bases and J by 4 bases, with 18 bases between them. Germline-derived CDR1 and CDR2 are MNHNS and SASEGT. The CDR3 length is 16 residues. The chain recombines TRBV6-1 with TRBJ2-2; tentative D call: TRBD1 (6 bases). The origin of this receptor is a human donor who was either an allogeneic HSCT recipient or a stem cell or donor lymphocyte infusion donor (not recorded which). It is not recorded whose cells these are; they may come from a transplant donor. The specimen sequenced was blood, either unsorted or a sorted T cell fraction (not recorded which). CDR3 region: CASSSPDGGLTGELFF. The CDR3 nucleotides are TGTGCCAGCAGCTCCCCCGATGGGGGCCTCACCGGGGAGCTGTTTTTT.